This T cell receptor beta chain was retrieved from a study of blood T cell repertoires in COVID-19. Between the trimmed V and J ends, which lost 3 bases and 1 base, there was a span of 7 bases. The CDR3 loop spans 13 amino acids. Methods used by the authors: The assay estimated nucleated cells by amplifying reference gene primers. Using immunoSEQ multiplex PCR, the repertoire was profiled, and TCRdb retains in-frame clones only, with some absent. V and J calls and clone size are copied from that table; D and trimming were computed from the DNA. The repertoire holds a few hundred thousand clones, about 90% seen once, with about 1.9% in the top ten.

This receptor was identified in a woman aged 30 to 39 who had recovered from COVID-19. The sequenced material came from peripheral blood. The chain carries TRBV12-3 or TRBV12-4 and TRBJ2-7, with D perhaps matching TRBD2 (5 bases). Here the CDR3 reads CASSLDLSYEQYF. The CDR3 DNA reads TGTGCCAGCAGTTTGGACTTGTCCTACGAGCAGTACTTC.